Each of the 7 T cell receptor beta chains below was sequenced from the same sample in a study of blood T cell repertoires in COVID-19. Measured with immunoSEQ multiplex PCR; TCRdb has only the in-frame clones, and not every one. The table includes 310,000 or so clones, around 92% detected once. The sample consisted of peripheral blood. These TCRs come from a man between 18 and 29 years old who had recovered from COVID-19.

The chain recombines TRBV29-1 with TRBJ2-7, with 15 bases that match TRBD2. The CDR3 is made up of 15 amino acids. Germline V CDR1 and CDR2: SQVTM, ANQGSEA. The ends lost 5 bases at V and 1 base at J; junction bases unmatched: 3. The CDR3, as DNA: TGCAGCGTTTTAGGGACTAGCGGGGGGTCCTACGAGCAGTACTTC. Its translation: CSVLGTSGGSYEQYF.

V usage is TRBV4-1 and J usage is TRBJ1-6, with 8 nucleotides matching TRBD1. The V gene end was trimmed by 4 bases and the J gene end by 5 bases; junction bases not matched to a gene: 7. The CDR3 runs 16 residues. The germline CDR1 and CDR2 sequences are MGHRA and YSYEKL. The CDR3 sequence: CASSPTTGANNSPLHF. CDR3 nucleotide sequence: TGCGCCAGCAGCCCCACGACAGGGGCTAATAATTCACCCCTCCACTTT.

This clone was observed once. This chain connects TRBV30 to TRBJ1-2; a weak D match, TRBD1 (5 bases). The CDR3 extends over 15 amino acids. From germline, CDR1 is GTSNPN and CDR2 SVGIG (reference sequence). The ends were cut back, 2 bases at V and 1 base at J, with 14 bases in the middle. The CDR3 loop is CAWSFRQRVNYGYTF. CDR3 DNA: TGTGCCTGGAGTTTTCGACAGAGAGTTAACTATGGCTACACCTTC.

The genes are TRBV6-1 and TRBJ2-1; 12 nucleotides match TRBD2. Trimming took 1 base from V and 7 from J; bases not matched to a gene: 8. CDR1 MNHNS and CDR2 SASEGT come from the germline V gene. The CDR3 contains 17 residues. CDR3 region: CASSEGLAGGPGNEQFF. CDR3 DNA: TGTGCCAGCAGTGAAGGGCTAGCGGGGGGGCCTGGGAATGAGCAGTTCTTC.

V is TRBV6-5 and J is TRBJ1-1; D ambiguous. The germline V and J ends were trimmed by 7 bases and 3 bases, with 15 bases remaining between them. This CDR3 has 14 residues. The germline V gene has CDR1 MNHEY and CDR2 SVGAGI. This CDR3 is CASKEGLTYTEAFF. CDR3 coding DNA: TGTGCCAGCAAAGAGGGCCTGACATACACTGAAGCTTTCTTT.

The chain combines TRBV5-1 with TRBJ1-1, with D unresolved. Germline V gene sequence: CDR1 SGHRS, CDR2 YFSETQ. The CDR3 sequence is 13 residues long. The V and J ends lost 3 bases and 7 bases respectively, with 13 bases between them. The CDR3: CASSSSGPGEAFF. Here the CDR3 DNA reads TGCGCCAGCAGCTCAAGTGGGCCAGGTGAAGCTTTCTTT.

This chain uses TRBV25-1 with TRBJ1-1, with 7 bases aligning to TRBD1. The CDR3 consists of 12 residues. Germline V gene sequence: CDR1 MGHDK, CDR2 SYGVNS. The V gene end was trimmed by 6 bases and the J gene end by 11 bases; junction bases not matched to a gene: 9. CDR3 amino acids: CASSRTGGDAFF. The CDR3 coding sequence is TGTGCCAGCAGCAGGACAGGTGGCGACGCTTTCTTT. Drawing the rest from reference TRBV25-1 and TRBJ1-1, the complete variable domain is EADIYQTPRYLVIGTGKKITLECSQTMGHDKMYWYQQDPGMELHLIHYSYGVNSTEKGDLSSESTVSRIRTEHFPLTLESARPSHTSQYLCASSRTGGDAFFGQGTRLTVV.